The 14 T cell receptor beta chains below come from one sample, sequenced in a study of regulatory T cells in long-lasting Graves disease. Time point reported: newly diagnosed GD, antithyroid drugs for less than 3 months. PBMCs provided the RNA from which the TCR library was made. For TCR beta, libraries came from iRepertoire HTBI primers and Arm-PCR of CDR3 regions. TCRdb called the multiplex PCR reads again in MiXCR, with one record for every CDR3 protein. The data contain fewer than 350,000 distinct CDR3 sequences, roughly 18% of them singletons. The material was peripheral blood mononuclear cells (PBMCs), obtained at new diagnosis, from a patient treated with antithyroid drugs. These TCRs come from a female donor with Graves disease.

This rearrangement joins TRBV27 to TRBJ2-7; perhaps D is TRBD1 or TRBD2 (5 bases each). The V and J ends lost 8 bases and 0 bases respectively, with 11 bases between them. The CDR3 length is 13 residues. Germline V gene data show CDR1 as MNHEY and CDR2 as SMNVEV (reference sequence). CDR3 sequence: CASRDPSSYEQYF. CDR3 DNA: TGTGCCAGCCGGGACCCAAGCTCCTACGAGCAGTACTTC.

This clonotype was counted between two and nine times. This chain uses TRBV18 with TRBJ2-3, with D unresolved. The CDR3 is made up of 15 amino acids. V lost 8 bases and J 3 bases, leaving 18 bases between the germline ends. Germline V gene sequence: CDR1 KGHSH, CDR2 LQKENI. The CDR3 sequence is CASQGVAVGTDTQYF. CDR3 DNA: TGTGCCAGCCAAGGCGTGGCAGTCGGAACAGATACGCAGTATTTT.

This clonotype occurred a few times. J is TRBJ2-3 and V is TRBV9; D gene uncertain. The V gene lost 0 bases and the J gene lost 6 bases, with 8 bases spanning the gap. The CDR3 consists of 13 residues. CDR1 is SGDLS and CDR2 is YYNGEE in the germline V gene. CDR3 in DNA: TGTGCCAGCAGCGTAGTTCATGGGGATACGCAGTATTTT. Translated: CASSVVHGDTQYF. Variable domain in full (rest from reference TRBV9 and TRBJ2-3): DSGVTQTPKHLITATGQRVTLRCSPRSGDLSVYWYQQSLDQGLQFLIQYYNGEERAKGNILERFSAQQFPDLHSELNLSSLELGDSALYFCASSVVHGDTQYFGPGTRLTVL.

The sample holds many counts of this clonotype. The CDR3 sequence is CASSSGQGRSPLHF. DNA for the CDR3: TGCGCCAGCAGCTCAGGACAGGGTCGGTCACCCCTCCACTTT. The rearrangement joins TRBV5-1 to TRBJ1-6, with 8 bases fitting TRBD1. Germline CDR1 and CDR2: SGHRS and YFSETQ. This CDR3 region has 14 residues. V shed 3 bases and J 10 bases; nucleotides not matched to a gene: 6.

This clonotype was detected many times. V usage is TRBV28 and J usage is TRBJ2-1; no reliable D call. The length of the CDR3 is 16 residues. From germline, CDR1 is MDHEN and CDR2 SYDVKM. Trimming left V 5 bases short and J 6 bases short, with 20 bases between. CDR3 nucleotide sequence: TGTGCCAGCAGTCAAGAGACCCCGCAATCCGGCAATGAGCAGTTCTTC. It yields the protein CASSQETPQSGNEQFF.

This clonotype occurred once. A read error may be the cause here, since a much bigger clone is one base away. The chain carries TRBV2 and TRBJ1-1; 8 nucleotides line up with TRBD1. Germline values: CDR1 SNHLY, CDR2 FYNNEI. The V gene end was trimmed by 6 bases and the J gene end by 3 bases; junction bases not matched to a gene: 6. The CDR3 spans 14 residues. The CDR3 nucleotides are TGTGCCAGCAGGGAGGACAGGGACTACACTGAAGCTTTCTTT. Translation gives CASREDRDYTEAFF.

In its sample, this clonotype was seen many times. The rearrangement uses TRBV15 and TRBJ2-7; 8 nucleotides align to TRBD1. The CDR3 is 14 amino acids. CDR1 and CDR2 (germline): LNHNV, YYDKDF (reference sequence). V was clipped by 5 bases and J by 1 base; unmatched bases: 4. This chain's CDR3 is CATSRDRPSYEQYF. Written as DNA, the CDR3 is TGTGCCACCAGCCGGGACAGGCCTTCCTACGAGCAGTACTTC.

This clonotype has more than one count but fewer than ten. The chain employs TRBV14 and TRBJ2-2, with TRBD1 matching 10 bases. Germline loops: CDR1 SGHDN, CDR2 FVKESK. The CDR3 covers 17 residues. V lost 0 bases and J lost 5; bases outside the gene matches: 6. CDR3 region: CASSQDLGTGVTGELFF. The CDR3 coding sequence is TGTGCCAGCAGCCAAGATCTGGGGACAGGGGTAACCGGGGAGCTGTTTTTT.

Only a few counts were recorded for this clonotype. This rearrangement joins TRBV5-1 to TRBJ2-1; no clear D gene. Germline V gene data show CDR1 as SGHRS and CDR2 as YFSETQ. The CDR3 runs to 11 residues. V was clipped by 2 bases and J by 12 bases, with 9 bases between them. The CDR3 sequence: CASSFSMWQFF. The CDR3 DNA reads TGCGCCAGCAGCTTTTCGATGTGGCAGTTCTTC.

Remarks on this clonotype: This may stem from a read error, because a much larger clone lies one nucleotide away. The chain combines TRBV12-3 or TRBV12-4 with TRBJ2-7, with TRBD1 matching over 7 bases. The CDR3 loop spans 14 amino acids. CDR3: CASRPTGSSYEQHF. The CDR3, as DNA: TGTGCCAGCAGACCGACAGGGTCCTCCTACGAGCAGCACTTC.

This clonotype was seen repeatedly, ten times or more. The chain couples TRBV12-3 or TRBV12-4 to TRBJ2-7; D might be TRBD2 (6 bases). This CDR3 is built from 16 residues. V dropped 4 bases and J dropped 4 bases, with 20 bases sitting between them. Written as DNA, the CDR3 is TGTGCCAGCAGTTCCGGCGGACGCAGCGGGCGATACGAGCAGTACTTC. This translates into CASSSGGRSGRYEQYF.

This clonotype was observed a few times. This rearrangement joins TRBV29-1 to TRBJ2-2; D gene ambiguous. V dropped 4 bases and J dropped 1 base, with 10 bases sitting between them. The CDR3 is made up of 14 amino acids. Germline values: CDR1 SQVTM, CDR2 ANQGSEA. CDR3 nucleotide sequence: TGCAGCGTTGGAGGATCAATGAACACCGGGGAGCTGTTTTTT. Translating gives CSVGGSMNTGELFF.

This clonotype was counted ten times or more. This chain joins TRBV3-1 and TRBJ2-1; D gene unclear. CDR1 is LGHDT, CDR2 YNNKEL, per germline (reference sequence). V was clipped by 4 bases and J by 5 bases, with 6 bases between them. The CDR3 is made up of 12 amino acids. This CDR3 reads CASSLDNNEQFF. The CDR3 nucleotides are TGTGCCAGCAGCCTGGATAACAATGAGCAGTTCTTC.

At least ten counts were recorded for this clonotype. The rearrangement joins TRBV2 to TRBJ1-5; TRBD1 might be the D (5 bases). Germline CDR1 is SNHLY and CDR2 is FYNNEI. This CDR3 has 13 residues. The V end was cut by 6 bases, the J end by 5 bases, with 11 bases between. CDR3 DNA sequence: TGTGCCAGCAGCGAGGGGTCTCATCAGCCCCAGCATTTT. This gives the protein CASSEGSHQPQHF.